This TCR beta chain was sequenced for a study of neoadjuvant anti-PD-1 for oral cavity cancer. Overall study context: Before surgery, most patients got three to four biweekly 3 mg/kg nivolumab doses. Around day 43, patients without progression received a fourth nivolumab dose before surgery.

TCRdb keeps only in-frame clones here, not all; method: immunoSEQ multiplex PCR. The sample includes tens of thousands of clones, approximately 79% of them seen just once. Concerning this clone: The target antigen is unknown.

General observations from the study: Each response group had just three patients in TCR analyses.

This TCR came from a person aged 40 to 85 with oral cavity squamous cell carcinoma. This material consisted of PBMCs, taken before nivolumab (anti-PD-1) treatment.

CDR3 bases: TGTGCCAGTAGTGCAGGGGACACTGGAAGGTACAATGAGCAGTTCTTC. Translated: CASSAGDTGRYNEQFF. This chain uses TRBV19 with TRBJ2-1; D perhaps matches TRBD1 (6 bases). CDR3 length: 16 residues. V lost 5 bases, J lost 4 bases, and 18 bases lay in between. CDR1 is LNHDA, CDR2 SQIVND, per germline (reference sequence).